Below, one TCR beta chain is given with its context. The data were obtained in a study of blood T cell repertoires in COVID-19. This table comes from immunoSEQ multiplex PCR, and its TCRdb copy is limited to in-frame clones, with some not included. The sample yields around 250,000 clones, approximately 88% seen once. The receptor comes from a woman aged 40 to 50 who had been exposed to COVID-19. The sequencing sample was made of PBMCs or T cells enriched from blood (not recorded which).

The CDR3 loop is CASSPRPDSITF. DNA of the CDR3: TGTGCCAGCAGCCCTAGACCGGACAGTATTACCTTC. The chain links TRBV7-2 to TRBJ1-2; D perhaps matches TRBD1 (6 bases). Germline lookup yields CDR1 SGHTA and CDR2 FQGNSA. Trimming removed 5 bases from V and 14 bases from J, with 18 bases in between. The CDR3 contains 12 residues.